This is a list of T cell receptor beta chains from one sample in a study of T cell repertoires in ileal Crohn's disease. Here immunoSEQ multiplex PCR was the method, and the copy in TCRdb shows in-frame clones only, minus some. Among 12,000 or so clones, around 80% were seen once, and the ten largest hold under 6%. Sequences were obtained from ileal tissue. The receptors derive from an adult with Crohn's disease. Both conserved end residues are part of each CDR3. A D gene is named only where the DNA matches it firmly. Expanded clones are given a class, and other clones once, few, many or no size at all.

CDR3 protein: CASSPRQGGTDTQYF
CDR3 DNA: TGTGCCAGCAGCCCCAGACAGGGAGGCACAGATACGCAGTATTTT
D gene: TRBD1
V gene: TRBV9
J gene: TRBJ2-3
clone size: once

CDR3 protein: CASSSTTSSGRLRNEQFF
CDR3 DNA: TGTGCCAGCAGCTCCACGACTAGTTCCGGCAGGTTACGCAATGAGCAGTTCTTC
D gene: NA
V gene: TRBV7-9
J gene: TRBJ2-1
clone size: NA

CDR3 protein: CAWSRDRGDYTF
CDR3 DNA: TGTGCCTGGAGCAGGGACAGGGGTGACTACACCTTC
D gene: TRBD1
V gene: TRBV30
J gene: TRBJ1-2
clone size: few

CDR3 protein: CASSGYPGRPEAFF
CDR3 DNA: TGTGCCAGCAGTGGATATCCGGGAAGACCTGAAGCTTTCTTT
D gene: NA
V gene: TRBV6-1
J gene: TRBJ1-1
clone size: NA

CDR3 protein: CASSLQGRSYNEQFF
CDR3 DNA: TGTGCCAGCAGCTTACAGGGCCGCTCCTACAATGAGCAGTTCTTC
D gene: NA
V gene: TRBV13
J gene: TRBJ2-1
clone size: NA

CDR3 protein: CASSLDSPATDTQYF
CDR3 DNA: TGCGCCAGCAGCTTGGATAGCCCAGCCACAGATACGCAGTATTTT
D gene: NA
V gene: TRBV5-1
J gene: TRBJ2-3
clone size: NA

CDR3 protein: CASALAGQNEQFF
CDR3 DNA: TGCGCCAGCGCGCTAGCGGGTCAGAATGAGCAGTTCTTC
D gene: TRBD2
V gene: TRBV5-1
J gene: TRBJ2-1
clone size: NA

CDR3 protein: CASSMTGDGNTIYF
CDR3 DNA: TGTGCCAGCAGTATGACAGGGGATGGAAACACCATATATTTT
D gene: TRBD1
V gene: TRBV7-6
J gene: TRBJ1-3
clone size: NA

CDR3 protein: CASSFPSGSRETQYF
CDR3 DNA: TGTGCCAGCAGCTTTCCTAGCGGGAGTCGGGAGACCCAGTACTTC
D gene: TRBD2
V gene: TRBV5-6
J gene: TRBJ2-5
clone size: NA

CDR3 protein: CASSPGRTGSDGYTF
CDR3 DNA: TGTGCCAGCAGCCCGGGTCGGACAGGGTCAGATGGCTACACCTTC
D gene: TRBD1
V gene: TRBV6-6
J gene: TRBJ1-2
clone size: NA

CDR3 protein: CASKGTEGNTIYF
CDR3 DNA: TGTGCCAGCAAGGGGACAGAAGGAAACACCATATATTTT
D gene: TRBD1
V gene: TRBV2
J gene: TRBJ1-3
clone size: NA

CDR3 protein: CASSPGLTSTDTQYF
CDR3 DNA: TGTGCCAGCAGCCCGGGATTGACTAGCACAGATACGCAGTATTTT
D gene: NA
V gene: TRBV14
J gene: TRBJ2-3
clone size: NA

CDR3 protein: CASSDRDRPQYF
CDR3 DNA: TGTGCCAGCAGCGACCGGGACAGGCCGCAGTATTTT
D gene: TRBD1
V gene: TRBV7-8
J gene: TRBJ2-3
clone size: NA

CDR3 protein: CASRTGSEETQYF
CDR3 DNA: TGCGCCAGCAGAACGGGGTCGGAAGAGACCCAGTACTTC
D gene: NA
V gene: TRBV5-1
J gene: TRBJ2-5
clone size: NA

CDR3 protein: CASSGGKLNTEAFF
CDR3 DNA: TGTGCCAGCAGCGGGGGCAAGCTAAACACTGAAGCTTTCTTT
D gene: NA
V gene: TRBV7-2
J gene: TRBJ1-1
clone size: NA

CDR3 protein: CASSEYGAKETQYF
CDR3 DNA: TGTGCCAGCAGTGAATATGGGGCCAAAGAGACCCAGTACTTC
D gene: NA
V gene: TRBV25-1
J gene: TRBJ2-5
clone size: NA

CDR3 protein: CASRRRLAGEDTQYF
CDR3 DNA: TGTGCCAGCCGCAGGAGACTAGCGGGGGAGGATACGCAGTATTTT
D gene: TRBD2
V gene: TRBV19
J gene: TRBJ2-3
clone size: NA

CDR3 protein: CAWNTGTGRYGYTF
CDR3 DNA: TGTGCCTGGAATACCGGGACAGGGCGGTATGGCTACACCTTC
D gene: TRBD1
V gene: TRBV30
J gene: TRBJ1-2
clone size: few

CDR3 protein: CASSPAGQETQYF
CDR3 DNA: TGTGCCAGCAGCCCAGCGGGCCAAGAGACCCAGTACTTC
D gene: NA
V gene: TRBV7-8
J gene: TRBJ2-5
clone size: NA

CDR3 protein: CASGLTTGSSYNSPLHF
CDR3 DNA: TGTGCTAGTGGTTTGACTACAGGGAGCTCCTATAATTCACCCCTCCACTTT
D gene: NA
V gene: TRBV12-5
J gene: TRBJ1-6
clone size: NA

CDR3 protein: CASSIAGQGTYEQYF
CDR3 DNA: TGTGCCAGTAGTATAGCGGGACAGGGGACCTACGAGCAGTACTTC
D gene: TRBD1
V gene: TRBV19
J gene: TRBJ2-7
clone size: NA

CDR3 protein: CASSSPIGQGAFGNQPQHF
CDR3 DNA: TGTGCCAGCAGCTCACCTATCGGACAGGGGGCCTTCGGCAATCAGCCCCAGCATTTT
D gene: TRBD1
V gene: TRBV7-8
J gene: TRBJ1-5
clone size: NA

CDR3 protein: CASSLVQGNTQYF
CDR3 DNA: TGTGCCAGCAGCTTGGTACAGGGGAATACGCAGTATTTT
D gene: TRBD1
V gene: TRBV5-6
J gene: TRBJ2-3
clone size: NA

CDR3 protein: CATYSSSYEQYF
CDR3 DNA: TGTGCCACATACAGCTCCTCCTACGAGCAGTACTTC
D gene: NA
V gene: TRBV27
J gene: TRBJ2-7
clone size: NA

CDR3 protein: CASSSRDTPYEQYF
CDR3 DNA: TGTGCCAGCAGTAGTCGGGACACCCCCTACGAGCAGTACTTC
D gene: NA
V gene: TRBV6-1
J gene: TRBJ2-7
clone size: NA

CDR3 protein: CASSIRGTVYGYTF
CDR3 DNA: TGTGCCAGTAGTATAAGGGGGACAGTCTATGGCTACACCTTC
D gene: TRBD1
V gene: TRBV19
J gene: TRBJ1-2
clone size: NA

CDR3 protein: CASSTTRTGELFF
CDR3 DNA: TGTGCCAGCAGCACTACTAGAACCGGGGAGCTGTTTTTT
D gene: NA
V gene: TRBV7-6
J gene: TRBJ2-2
clone size: NA

CDR3 protein: CASSAGQGGTQYF
CDR3 DNA: TGTGCCAGCAGCGCTGGACAGGGAGGGACCCAGTACTTC
D gene: TRBD1
V gene: TRBV9
J gene: TRBJ2-5
clone size: NA

CDR3 protein: CASSVQAGGNTQYF
CDR3 DNA: TGTGCCAGCAGTGTGCAGGCGGGAGGGAATACGCAGTATTTT
D gene: TRBD2
V gene: TRBV25-1
J gene: TRBJ2-3
clone size: NA

CDR3 protein: CASSLFREGQFF
CDR3 DNA: TGCGCCAGCAGCTTGTTTCGGGAGGGGCAGTTCTTC
D gene: TRBD2
V gene: TRBV5-1
J gene: TRBJ2-1
clone size: NA

CDR3 protein: CASSVSAGGRSGANVLTF
CDR3 DNA: TGTGCCAGCAGCGTAAGTGCGGGGGGTCGCTCTGGGGCCAACGTCCTGACTTTC
D gene: TRBD2
V gene: TRBV9
J gene: TRBJ2-6
clone size: NA

CDR3 protein: CASSFGSPGSVGSYNEQFF
CDR3 DNA: TGTGCCAGTAGTTTTGGAAGTCCCGGGTCCGTGGGCTCCTACAATGAGCAGTTCTTC
D gene: NA
V gene: TRBV19
J gene: TRBJ2-1
clone size: NA

CDR3 protein: CASSKTPGNSPLHF
CDR3 DNA: TGTGCCAGCAGTAAGACACCGGGGAATTCACCCCTCCACTTT
D gene: NA
V gene: TRBV6-6
J gene: TRBJ1-6
clone size: NA

CDR3 protein: CASSRQGSGELFF
CDR3 DNA: TGTGCCAGCAGCCGACAGGGGAGCGGGGAGCTGTTTTTT
D gene: TRBD1
V gene: TRBV5-4
J gene: TRBJ2-2
clone size: NA

CDR3 protein: CASSQEASGRNPWYRYEQYF
CDR3 DNA: TGTGCCAGCAGCCAAGAAGCAAGCGGGAGAAACCCGTGGTATCGGTACGAGCAGTACTTC
D gene: TRBD2
V gene: TRBV14
J gene: TRBJ2-7
clone size: NA

CDR3 protein: CASSLATGVTVTDTQYF
CDR3 DNA: TGCGCCAGCAGCTTAGCCACAGGGGTTACAGTCACAGATACGCAGTATTTT
D gene: TRBD1
V gene: TRBV5-1
J gene: TRBJ2-3
clone size: NA

CDR3 protein: CASGSREGPYEQYF
CDR3 DNA: TGTGCCAGCGGTTCGAGGGAGGGCCCCTACGAGCAGTACTTC
D gene: TRBD2
V gene: TRBV2
J gene: TRBJ2-7
clone size: NA

CDR3 protein: CAWSGGETQYF
CDR3 DNA: TGTGCCTGGTCAGGGGGAGAGACCCAGTACTTC
D gene: TRBD1
V gene: TRBV30
J gene: TRBJ2-5
clone size: NA

CDR3 protein: CATPGQGYTGELFF
CDR3 DNA: TGCGCCACTCCAGGACAGGGCTACACCGGGGAGCTGTTTTTT
D gene: TRBD1
V gene: TRBV10-2
J gene: TRBJ2-2
clone size: NA

CDR3 protein: CASSGGSATRYNEQFF
CDR3 DNA: TGTGCCAGCAGTGGGGGGAGTGCGACTAGATACAATGAGCAGTTCTTC
D gene: NA
V gene: TRBV6-1
J gene: TRBJ2-1
clone size: NA

CDR3 protein: CASSRNRGYEQYF
CDR3 DNA: TGTGCCAGCAGTAGGAACAGGGGCTACGAGCAGTACTTC
D gene: TRBD1
V gene: TRBV27
J gene: TRBJ2-7
clone size: NA

CDR3 protein: CASSLPHGGNEKLFF
CDR3 DNA: TGTGCCAGCAGTTTACCTCACGGAGGTAATGAAAAACTGTTTTTT
D gene: NA
V gene: TRBV2
J gene: TRBJ1-4
clone size: NA

CDR3 protein: CASSERTFGYGYTF
CDR3 DNA: TGTGCCAGCAGTGAGAGGACATTCGGCTATGGCTACACCTTC
D gene: NA
V gene: TRBV25-1
J gene: TRBJ1-2
clone size: NA

CDR3 protein: CASLLYRTGHTEAFF
CDR3 DNA: TGTGCCAGCTTACTATACCGGACAGGCCACACTGAAGCTTTCTTT
D gene: TRBD1
V gene: TRBV5-6
J gene: TRBJ1-1
clone size: NA

CDR3 protein: CASSVGTGETEQYF
CDR3 DNA: TGCGCCAGCAGTGTAGGGACAGGGGAGACCGAGCAGTACTTC
D gene: TRBD1
V gene: TRBV5-1
J gene: TRBJ2-7
clone size: NA